This T cell receptor beta chain is drawn from a study of blood T cell repertoires in COVID-19. TCRdb's table, derived via immunoSEQ multiplex PCR, lists solely in-frame clones and lacks some. Of 140,000 or so clones listed, about 87% were seen once; the top ten hold about 10%. The CDR3 consists of 16 residues. V lost 0 bases to trimming and J lost 2 bases; unmatched junction nucleotides: 6. The germline gives CDR1 SGHRS, CDR2 YFSETQ. The chain recombines TRBV5-1 with TRBJ2-7, with 9 bases that match TRBD2. The receptor was derived from a man in his fifties or sixties with active or convalescent COVID-19. Sequenced material: peripheral blood. The CDR3, as DNA: TGCGCCAGCAGCTTGGCAGCGGGAGGAGGTCCCTACGAGCAGTACTTC. Encoded protein: CASSLAAGGGPYEQYF.